The 30 T cell receptor beta chains below come from one sample, sequenced in a study of cytomegalovirus exposure and HLA in healthy donors. Amplification used 60 Vbeta primers and 13 Jbeta primers. The assay was immunoSEQ multiplex PCR, and TCRdb's table has in-frame clones only and misses some. The sample has 110,000 or so clones; under 70% are singletons. The source material was PBMCs. The receptors were gathered from a man aged 18 to 29 in good health and CMV-seropositive.

V is TRBV27 and J is TRBJ1-2, with 10 bases lining up with TRBD1. Germline V gene lookup returns CDR1 MNHEY and CDR2 SMNVEV (reference sequence). CDR3 size: 16 residues. The V segment lost 6 bases and the J segment 0 bases; nucleotides outside the gene matches: 7. The CDR3 protein is CASRPGQGDANYGYTF. The CDR3 nucleotides read TGTGCCAGCAGACCAGGACAGGGGGACGCTAACTATGGCTACACCTTC.

The chain joins TRBV10-3 to TRBJ1-1; 7 nucleotides agree with TRBD1. V shed 8 bases, J shed 0 bases, and the junction held 3 bases outside the gene matches. The CDR3 totals 13 residues. Germline loops: CDR1 ENHRY, CDR2 SYGVKD. The CDR3 loop reads CAIGTVMNTEAFF. In DNA, the CDR3 is TGTGCCATCGGGACAGTGATGAACACTGAAGCTTTCTTT.

The chain links TRBV5-6 to TRBJ1-4; perhaps TRBD1 as D (5 bases). CDR1 is SGHDT, CDR2 YYEEEE, per germline. Trimming cost V 5 bases and J 5 bases, with 19 bases left between them. The CDR3 length is 16 residues. The CDR3 sequence is CASSSAGTYENEKLFF. The CDR3 nucleotides read TGTGCCAGCAGTTCGGCCGGGACTTACGAAAATGAAAAACTGTTTTTT.

The chain links TRBV7-9 to TRBJ2-5, with D unclear. This CDR3 contains 14 residues. Trimming took 5 bases from V and 3 from J, leaving 13 bases between them. Germline values: CDR1 SEHNR, CDR2 FQNEAQ (reference sequence). CDR3 DNA: TGTGCCAGCAGCCCCATTGCACAAGAAGAGACCCAGTACTTC. Translating gives CASSPIAQEETQYF.

This clone was observed once. This sequence joins TRBV28 and TRBJ1-4; TRBD1 might be the D (5 bases). Germline CDR1 and CDR2: MDHEN and SYDVKM. V was cut by 5 bases and J by 8 bases, with 15 bases left in between. The length of the CDR3 is 14 residues. In nucleotides, the CDR3 is TGTGCCAGCAGTCCCAACGGGGCGGGAGAAAAACTGTTTTTT. It encodes CASSPNGAGEKLFF.

This chain connects TRBV6-6 to TRBJ1-5, with D unresolved. V lost 5 bases, J lost 11 bases, and 16 bases lay in between. This CDR3 comprises 13 residues. The germline V gene has CDR1 MNHNY and CDR2 SVGAGI (reference sequence). CDR3 region: CASSQDNQRAQHF. DNA for the CDR3: TGTGCCAGCAGTCAAGACAACCAGAGGGCCCAGCATTTT.

The CDR3 sequence is CASSPVVAGHSGANVLTF. The CDR3 DNA sequence: TGTGCCAGCAGCCCCGTAGTGGCAGGCCACTCTGGGGCCAACGTCCTGACTTTC. This sequence joins TRBV5-5 and TRBJ2-6; unclear D gene. Trimming pared 4 bases from V and 0 bases from J, leaving 17 bases between. There are 18 residues in the CDR3. From germline, CDR1 is SGHKS and CDR2 YYEKEE (reference sequence).

This clone was picked up one time. The V and J genes are TRBV27 and TRBJ2-5, with 11 bases aligning to TRBD2. The CDR3 totals 16 residues. Trimming cost V 4 bases and J 1 base; bases outside gene matches: 5. Germline V lookup: CDR1 MNHEY, CDR2 SMNVEV (reference sequence). The DNA for the CDR3 is TGTGCCAGCAGTTCCTCCACTAGCGGGGGCCAAGAGACCCAGTACTTC. This translates into CASSSSTSGGQETQYF.

This clone was observed once. The chain carries TRBV6-4 and TRBJ2-3, with 7 bases identical to TRBD2. CDR3 length equals 14 residues. V was clipped by 2 bases and J by 4 bases; unmatched bases: 3. The V gene's germline CDR1 is MRHNA and CDR2 SNTAGT. The CDR3 sequence: CASSDGSGADTQYF. CDR3 DNA: TGTGCCAGCAGTGACGGAAGCGGGGCAGATACGCAGTATTTT.

This clone was counted a few times. The genes are TRBV5-1 and TRBJ2-7; 7 bases match TRBD2. Germline loops: CDR1 SGHRS, CDR2 YFSETQ. V trimming: 5 bases; J trimming: 3 bases; junction bases outside the gene matches: 14. The CDR3 length is 16 residues. The CDR3 loop reads CASSQFGLAEDYEQYF. The CDR3 DNA sequence: TGCGCCAGCAGTCAATTTGGCCTAGCGGAGGACTACGAGCAGTACTTC.

The rearrangement joins TRBV5-1 to TRBJ1-2, with D possibly being TRBD1 (6 bases). Germline CDR1 is SGHRS and CDR2 is YFSETQ. The V end was cut by 4 bases, the J end by 2 bases, with 12 bases between. This CDR3 has 14 residues. The CDR3 nucleotides read TGCGCCAGCAGCAGCCGGGACACAAACTATGGCTACACCTTC. This gives the protein CASSSRDTNYGYTF.

J is TRBJ1-1 and V is TRBV19; D unresolved. Germline values: CDR1 LNHDA, CDR2 SQIVND (reference sequence). The CDR3 has 13 amino acids. V was cut by 7 bases and J by 4 bases, with 13 bases left in between. In DNA, the CDR3 is TGTGCCAGTAAGCAAAATGAACGCACTGAAGCTTTCTTT. It is translated as CASKQNERTEAFF.

The genes are TRBV7-2 and TRBJ2-3; D is uncertain. The CDR3 has 14 residues. V was trimmed by 1 base and J by 6 bases, leaving 11 bases between them. The germline CDR1 and CDR2 sequences are SGHTA and FQGNSA. CDR3 sequence: CASSLVWAADTQYF. DNA of the CDR3: TGTGCCAGCAGCTTAGTATGGGCCGCCGATACGCAGTATTTT.

This rearrangement joins TRBV6-1 to TRBJ1-5; D is unresolved. The CDR3 length is 12 residues. The germline gives CDR1 MNHNS, CDR2 SASEGT. The germline V and J ends were trimmed by 6 bases and 4 bases, with 7 bases remaining between them. The chain's CDR3 is CASREGNQPQHF. The CDR3, as DNA: TGTGCCAGCAGGGAGGGTAATCAGCCCCAGCATTTT.

The chain uses TRBV5-6 and TRBJ2-4, with no clear D. The CDR3 is made up of 15 amino acids. CDR1 is SGHDT and CDR2 is YYEEEE in the germline V gene. V was cut by 4 bases and J by 0 bases, with 11 bases left in between. The CDR3 DNA reads as TGTGCCAGCAGCCCAGGAATTTTAGCCAAAAACATTCAGTACTTC. It codes for CASSPGILAKNIQYF. Drawing the rest from reference TRBV5-6 and TRBJ2-4, the complete variable domain is DAGVTQSPTHLIKTRGQQVTLRCSPKSGHDTVSWYQQALGQGPQFIFQYYEEEERQRGNFPDRFSGHQFPNYSSELNVNALLLGDSALYLCASSPGILAKNIQYFGAGTRLSVL.

The chain carries TRBV4-1 and TRBJ2-3; D is ambiguous. Per germline, CDR1 MGHRA and CDR2 YSYEKL. The length of the CDR3 is 12 residues. V lost 4 bases to trimming and J lost 6 bases, with 8 bases between them. Written as DNA, the CDR3 is TGCGCCAGCAGCCCTCCCCAGGATACGCAGTATTTT. The encoded protein is CASSPPQDTQYF.

The J gene is TRBJ2-7, the V gene TRBV5-1, with 7 positions matching TRBD1. The CDR3 is made up of 14 amino acids. With V trimmed by 2 bases and J by 3 bases, 5 bases remained unmatched. The germline CDR1 and CDR2 sequences are SGHRS and YFSETQ. The CDR3 bases are TGCGCCAGCAGCTTCGGGACAGCTAACTACGAGCAGTACTTC. Translating it yields CASSFGTANYEQYF.

The V gene is TRBV14, the J gene TRBJ1-1; D remains ambiguous. The CDR3 has 11 residues. V lost 0 bases and J lost 8, with 4 bases in between. Germline V lookup: CDR1 SGHDN, CDR2 FVKESK. Here the CDR3 DNA reads TGTGCCAGCAGCCAAGAGACAGAAGCTTTCTTT. It specifies CASSQETEAFF.

The chain is built from TRBV4-2 and TRBJ2-1; a weak D match, TRBD2 (7 bases). The CDR3 runs to 16 residues. The V gene's germline CDR1 is LGHNA and CDR2 YNFKEQ. Trimming took off 0 bases at V and 6 bases at J, with 15 bases between the two ends. The CDR3 reads CASSQDGAGALNEQFF. CDR3 coding DNA: TGTGCCAGCAGCCAAGACGGCGCGGGGGCCCTCAATGAGCAGTTCTTC.

The chain couples TRBV5-6 to TRBJ1-5; TRBD1 aligns across 10 bases. Trimming cost V 4 bases and J 3 bases; bases outside gene matches: 4. There are 15 residues in the CDR3. Germline CDR1 and CDR2: SGHDT and YYEEEE. The CDR3 reads CASSTGTGVNQPQHF. In nucleotides, the CDR3 is TGTGCCAGCAGCACCGGGACAGGGGTCAATCAGCCCCAGCATTTT.

Only a few counts were recorded for this clone. The chain employs TRBV15 and TRBJ1-1; D is undetermined. V was shortened by 1 base and J by 3 bases, with 9 bases between the two germline ends. CDR1 is LNHNV and CDR2 is YYDKDF in the germline V gene (reference sequence). This CDR3 contains 14 residues. CDR3 nucleotides: TGTGCCACCAGCAGAGGAGGCGCGGACACTGAAGCTTTCTTT. Protein sequence: CATSRGGADTEAFF.

This clone occurred a few times. The CDR3 sequence: CASSPDRNQPQHF. The CDR3, as DNA: TGTGCCAGCAGTCCGGACAGAAATCAGCCCCAGCATTTT. This chain connects TRBV5-4 to TRBJ1-5, with a tentative D call TRBD1 (6 bases). This CDR3 has 13 amino acids. V was clipped by 5 bases and J by 4 bases, with 10 bases between them. Germline-derived CDR1 and CDR2 are SGHNT and YYREEE (reference sequence).

As concerns this clone: Because it lacks the conserved phenylalanine or tryptophan at the end, this CDR3 is likely a read error. This chain connects TRBV6-5 to TRBJ2-3, with D maybe TRBD2 (6 bases). Germline V lookup: CDR1 MNHEY, CDR2 SVGAGI. The CDR3 consists of 15 residues. CDR3 nucleotides: TGTGCCAGCAGTTACGACGGGGGTGACACAGGTACGCAGTATTCT. Translating gives CASSYDGGDTGTQYS.

The sample holds a few counts of this clone. The chain employs TRBV5-1 and TRBJ1-6, with a possible D match to TRBD1 (5 bases). CDR1 is SGHRS, CDR2 YFSETQ, per germline. The CDR3 consists of 13 residues. The V end was cut by 4 bases, the J end by 9 bases, with 11 bases between. In DNA form, the CDR3 reads TGCGCCAGCAGCCCCGGGACTAGTTCACCCCTCCACTTT. Translation: CASSPGTSSPLHF.

This chain joins TRBV10-3 and TRBJ1-1; D may be TRBD1 (5 bases). The CDR3 is 13 amino acids. Trimming stripped 6 bases from V and 9 bases from J, with 17 bases between. Germline-derived CDR1 and CDR2 are ENHRY and SYGVKD. CDR3 loop: CAISEPTVGQAFF. In DNA form, the CDR3 reads TGTGCCATCAGCGAACCGACAGTGGGGCAAGCTTTCTTT.

The chain uses TRBV5-1 and TRBJ2-5; 7 nucleotides match TRBD2. This CDR3 comprises 16 residues. V lost 0 bases, J lost 0 bases, and 5 bases stayed unmatched. CDR1 is SGHRS, CDR2 YFSETQ, per germline. The CDR3 spells CASSLATGTNQETQYF. The CDR3 DNA reads TGCGCCAGCAGCTTGGCCACCGGGACTAACCAAGAGACCCAGTACTTC.

V and J are TRBV9 and TRBJ2-3; 8 nucleotides agree with TRBD2. The germline V gene has CDR1 SGDLS and CDR2 YYNGEE. The trim removed 0 bases at V and 2 bases at J, leaving 5 bases unmatched. The CDR3 runs 16 residues. The CDR3 DNA is TGTGCCAGCAGCGTAGTATCAGCGGGGGCCACAGATACGCAGTATTTT. This translates into CASSVVSAGATDTQYF.

This clone was seen only once. V and J are TRBV10-3 and TRBJ1-1; possible D gene TRBD1, 6 bases. Between the trimmed V and J ends, which lost 6 bases and 1 base, there was a span of 12 bases. This CDR3 has 14 amino acids. The germline V gene encodes CDR1 ENHRY and CDR2 SYGVKD. The CDR3 here is CAISPGASNTEAFF. The DNA of the CDR3 is TGTGCCATCAGCCCAGGGGCATCGAACACTGAAGCTTTCTTT.

This clone was detected only a few times. The V gene is TRBV9, the J gene TRBJ2-1, with TRBD2 identical over 9 bases. V dropped 2 bases and J dropped 1; count of bases not matched to a gene: 1. CDR1 is SGDLS, CDR2 YYNGEE, per germline. CDR3 length: 15 residues. The CDR3 here is CASSVSGRSYNEQFF. CDR3 coding DNA: TGTGCCAGCAGCGTTAGCGGGAGATCCTACAATGAGCAGTTCTTC.

The chain combines TRBV27 with TRBJ1-1; a weak D match, TRBD1 (5 bases). CDR1 and CDR2 (germline): MNHEY, SMNVEV (reference sequence). The ends were cut back, 1 base at V and 4 bases at J, with 13 bases in the middle. The CDR3 runs to 15 residues. In DNA form, the CDR3 reads TGTGCCAGCAGTTTATTCCCAGGGCTTGGCACTGAAGCTTTCTTT. Translated: CASSLFPGLGTEAFF.